Below, one TCR beta chain is given with its context. V dropped 5 bases and J dropped 5 bases, with 16 bases sitting between them. The germline CDR1 and CDR2 sequences are SGHRS and YFSETQ. CDR3 length: 14 amino acids. The entry originates in a study of T cell clones after liver transplantation. Using immunoSEQ multiplex PCR, the repertoire was profiled, and TCRdb retains in-frame clones only, with some absent. The table records about 75,000 clones, less than 90% of them present only once. The clonotype originates from a human patient who received a liver transplant. The graft donor may be the source of some T cells. The chain joins TRBV5-1 to TRBJ1-1; D might be TRBD1 (6 bases). The sequenced sample was CD4+ T cells from blood, obtained around 50 months after liver transplant. The CDR3 bases are TGCGCCAGCAGGGAACAGGGACGGGAGACTGAAGCTTTCTTT. Its protein is CASREQGRETEAFF.